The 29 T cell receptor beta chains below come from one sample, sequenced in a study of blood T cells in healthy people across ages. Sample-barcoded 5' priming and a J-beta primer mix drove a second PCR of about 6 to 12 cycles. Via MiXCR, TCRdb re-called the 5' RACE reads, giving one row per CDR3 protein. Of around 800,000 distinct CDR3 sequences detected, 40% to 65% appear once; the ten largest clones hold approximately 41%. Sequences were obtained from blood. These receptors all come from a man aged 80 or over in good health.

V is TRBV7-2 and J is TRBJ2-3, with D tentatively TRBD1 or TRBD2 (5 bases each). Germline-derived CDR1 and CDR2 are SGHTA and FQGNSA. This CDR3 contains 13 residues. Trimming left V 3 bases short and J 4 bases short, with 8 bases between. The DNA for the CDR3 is TGTGCCAGCAGCTTCCGGGGCGCAGATACGCAGTATTTT. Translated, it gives CASSFRGADTQYF.

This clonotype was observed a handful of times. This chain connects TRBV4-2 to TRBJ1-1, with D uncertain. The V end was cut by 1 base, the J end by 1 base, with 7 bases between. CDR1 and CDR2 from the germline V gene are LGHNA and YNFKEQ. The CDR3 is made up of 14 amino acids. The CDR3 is CASSQAGGNTEAFF. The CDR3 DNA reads TGTGCCAGCAGCCAAGCGGGCGGGAACACTGAAGCTTTCTTT.

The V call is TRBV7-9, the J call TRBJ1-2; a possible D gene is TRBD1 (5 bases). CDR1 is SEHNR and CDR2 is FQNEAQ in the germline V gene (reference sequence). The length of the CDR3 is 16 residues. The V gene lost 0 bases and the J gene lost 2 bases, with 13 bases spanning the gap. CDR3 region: CASSLAWGDPNYGYTF. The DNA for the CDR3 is TGTGCCAGCAGCTTAGCCTGGGGCGACCCCAACTATGGCTACACCTTC.

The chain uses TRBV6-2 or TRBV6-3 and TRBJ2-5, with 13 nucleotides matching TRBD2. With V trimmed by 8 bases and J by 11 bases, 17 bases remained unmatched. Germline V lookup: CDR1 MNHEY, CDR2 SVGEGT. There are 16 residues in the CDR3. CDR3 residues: CASGGTSGTWVWEQYF. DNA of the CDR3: TGTGCCAGCGGCGGGACTAGCGGGACTTGGGTGTGGGAGCAGTACTTC.

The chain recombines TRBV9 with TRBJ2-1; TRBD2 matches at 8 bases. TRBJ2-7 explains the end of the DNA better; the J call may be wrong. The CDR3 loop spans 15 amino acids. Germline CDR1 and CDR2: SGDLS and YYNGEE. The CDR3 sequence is CASSPHQRESDEQYF. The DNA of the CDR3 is TGTGCCAGCAGCCCCCACCAGCGGGAGAGTGATGAGCAGTACTTC.

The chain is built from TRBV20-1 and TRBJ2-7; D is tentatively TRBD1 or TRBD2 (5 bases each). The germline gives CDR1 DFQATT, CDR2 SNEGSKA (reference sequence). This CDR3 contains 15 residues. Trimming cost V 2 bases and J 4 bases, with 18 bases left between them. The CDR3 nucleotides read TGCAGTGCTAGACCTTGGGGGACGGAAAGATACGAGCAGTACTTC. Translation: CSARPWGTERYEQYF.

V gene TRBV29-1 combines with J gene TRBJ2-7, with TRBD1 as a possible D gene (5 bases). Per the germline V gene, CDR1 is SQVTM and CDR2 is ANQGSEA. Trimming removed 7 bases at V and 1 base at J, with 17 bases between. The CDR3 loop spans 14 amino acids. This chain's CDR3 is CSASSGAGSYEQYF. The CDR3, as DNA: TGCAGCGCCTCCTCTGGGGCAGGTTCCTACGAGCAGTACTTC.

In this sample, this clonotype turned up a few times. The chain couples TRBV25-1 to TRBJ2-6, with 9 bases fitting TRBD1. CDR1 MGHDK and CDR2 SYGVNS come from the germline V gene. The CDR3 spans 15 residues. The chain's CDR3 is CAAGTGHSGANVLTF. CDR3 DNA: TGTGCAGCGGGGACAGGGCACTCTGGGGCCAACGTCCTGACTTTC.

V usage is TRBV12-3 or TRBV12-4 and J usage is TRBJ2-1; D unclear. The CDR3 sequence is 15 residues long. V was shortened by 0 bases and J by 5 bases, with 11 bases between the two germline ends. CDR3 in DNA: TGTGCCAGCAGTTTAGCCTCGATAGGACACAATGAGCAGTTCTTC. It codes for CASSLASIGHNEQFF.

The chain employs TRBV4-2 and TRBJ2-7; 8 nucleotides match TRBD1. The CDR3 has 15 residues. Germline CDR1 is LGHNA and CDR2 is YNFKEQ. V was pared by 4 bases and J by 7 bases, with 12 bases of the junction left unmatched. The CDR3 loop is CASSLFGQGTGEQYF. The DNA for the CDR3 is TGTGCCAGCAGCCTATTTGGACAGGGAACGGGGGAGCAGTACTTC.

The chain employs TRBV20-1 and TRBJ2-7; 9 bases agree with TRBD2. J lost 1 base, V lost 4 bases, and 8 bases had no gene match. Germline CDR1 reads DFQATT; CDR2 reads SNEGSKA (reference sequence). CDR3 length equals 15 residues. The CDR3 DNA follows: TGCAGTGCTATCTCGGATAGCGGGAGTTCCTACGAGCAGTACTTC. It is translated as CSAISDSGSSYEQYF.

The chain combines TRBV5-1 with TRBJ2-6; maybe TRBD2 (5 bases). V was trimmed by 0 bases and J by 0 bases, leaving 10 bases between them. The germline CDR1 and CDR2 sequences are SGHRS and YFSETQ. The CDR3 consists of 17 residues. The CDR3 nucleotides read TGCGCCAGCAGCTTGGGGTCGAGCGGCTCTGGGGCCAACGTCCTGACTTTC. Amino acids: CASSLGSSGSGANVLTF.

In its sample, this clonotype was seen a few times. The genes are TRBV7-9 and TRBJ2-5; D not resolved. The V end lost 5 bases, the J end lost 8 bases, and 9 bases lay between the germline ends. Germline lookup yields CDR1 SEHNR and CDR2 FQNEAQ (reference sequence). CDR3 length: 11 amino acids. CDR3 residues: CASSTDGTQYF. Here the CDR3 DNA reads TGTGCCAGCAGCACGGACGGTACCCAGTACTTC.

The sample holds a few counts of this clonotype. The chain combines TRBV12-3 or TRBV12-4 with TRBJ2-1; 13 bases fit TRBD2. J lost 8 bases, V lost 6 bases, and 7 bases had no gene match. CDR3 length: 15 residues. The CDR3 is CASSRTSGSRYEQFF. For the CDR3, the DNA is TGTGCCAGCAGCCGGACTAGCGGGAGCAGGTATGAGCAGTTCTTC.

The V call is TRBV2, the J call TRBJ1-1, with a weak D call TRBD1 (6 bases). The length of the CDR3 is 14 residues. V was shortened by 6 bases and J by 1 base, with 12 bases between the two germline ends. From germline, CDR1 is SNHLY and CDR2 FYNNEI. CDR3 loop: CASRPGHSNTEAFF. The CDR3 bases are TGTGCCAGCAGACCGGGACACTCGAACACTGAAGCTTTCTTT.

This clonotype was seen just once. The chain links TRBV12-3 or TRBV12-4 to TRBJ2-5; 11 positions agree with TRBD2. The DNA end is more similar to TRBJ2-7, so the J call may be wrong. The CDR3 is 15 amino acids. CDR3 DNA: TGTGCCAGCAGGCGACTAGCGGGAAACTCCTACGAGCAGTACTTC. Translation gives CASRRLAGNSYEQYF.

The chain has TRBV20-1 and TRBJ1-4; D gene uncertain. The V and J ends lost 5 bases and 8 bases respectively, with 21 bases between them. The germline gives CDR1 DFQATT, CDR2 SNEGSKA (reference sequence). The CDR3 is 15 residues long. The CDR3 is CSAVSSGRSEEKLFF. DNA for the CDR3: TGCAGTGCTGTTTCAAGTGGAAGGTCCGAGGAAAAACTGTTTTTT.

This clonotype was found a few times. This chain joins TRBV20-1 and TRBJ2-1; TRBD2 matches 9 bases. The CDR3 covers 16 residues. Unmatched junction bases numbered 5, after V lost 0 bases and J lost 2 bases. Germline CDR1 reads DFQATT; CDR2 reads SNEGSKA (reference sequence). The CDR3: CSARDPLAGPYNEQFF. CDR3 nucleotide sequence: TGCAGTGCTAGAGATCCACTAGCGGGCCCCTACAATGAGCAGTTCTTC.

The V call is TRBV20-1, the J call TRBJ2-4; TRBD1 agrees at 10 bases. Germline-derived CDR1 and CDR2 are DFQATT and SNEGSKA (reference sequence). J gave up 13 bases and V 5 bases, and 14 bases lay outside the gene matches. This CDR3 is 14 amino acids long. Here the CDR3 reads CSAYGQGVSWEQYF. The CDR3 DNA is TGCAGTGCTTACGGACAGGGGGTATCATGGGAGCAGTACTTC.

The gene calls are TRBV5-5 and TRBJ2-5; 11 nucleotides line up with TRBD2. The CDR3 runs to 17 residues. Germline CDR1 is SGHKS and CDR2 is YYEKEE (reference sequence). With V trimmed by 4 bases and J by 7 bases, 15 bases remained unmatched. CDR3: CASSVGTSGPRMGTQYF. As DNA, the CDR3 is TGTGCCAGCAGCGTAGGGACTAGCGGACCGAGGATGGGGACCCAGTACTTC.

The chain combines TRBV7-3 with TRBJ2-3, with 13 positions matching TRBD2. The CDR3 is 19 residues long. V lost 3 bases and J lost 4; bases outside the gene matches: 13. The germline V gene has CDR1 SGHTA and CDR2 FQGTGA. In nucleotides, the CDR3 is TGTGCCAGCAGCTTCAACCCCCTCGGACTAGCGGGAGTTCCAGATACGCAGTATTTT. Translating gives CASSFNPLGLAGVPDTQYF.

Written as DNA, the CDR3 is TGTGCCAGCAGTTTCCGGACTAGCGCTCAGCAGGATGAGCAGTTCTTC. Its translation: CASSFRTSAQQDEQFF. The gene calls are TRBV6-5 and TRBJ2-1; 9 nucleotides line up with TRBD2. The germline V gene has CDR1 MNHEY and CDR2 SVGAGI. CDR3 length: 16 amino acids. V shed 4 bases and J 8 bases; nucleotides not matched to a gene: 12.

The CDR3, as DNA: TGTGCCAGCTGCAGACAGGTCAGATACGAGCAGTACTTC. Translation: CASCRQVRYEQYF. The V call is TRBV2, the J call TRBJ2-4; D perhaps matches TRBD1 (6 bases). The end of the DNA is better explained by TRBJ2-7, so the J call may be wrong. The CDR3 loop spans 13 amino acids. Germline assignment: CDR1 SNHLY and CDR2 FYNNEI.

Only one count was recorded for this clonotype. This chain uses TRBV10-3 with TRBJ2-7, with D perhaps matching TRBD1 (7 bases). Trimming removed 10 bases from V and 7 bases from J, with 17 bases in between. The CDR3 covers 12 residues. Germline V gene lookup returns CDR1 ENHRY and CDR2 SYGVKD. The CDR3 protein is CATGGQISEQYF. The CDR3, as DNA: TGTGCCACCGGGGGACAGATAAGTGAGCAGTACTTC.

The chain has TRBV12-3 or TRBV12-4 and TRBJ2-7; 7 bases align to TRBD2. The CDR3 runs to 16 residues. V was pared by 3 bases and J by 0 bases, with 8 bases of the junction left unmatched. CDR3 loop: CASSFGASGSSYEQYF. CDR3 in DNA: TGTGCCAGCAGTTTCGGGGCTAGCGGTAGCTCCTACGAGCAGTACTTC.

The CDR3 loop reads CSARTSGVRSYNSPLHF. CDR3 in DNA: TGCAGTGCTAGGACTTCTGGCGTGAGGTCCTATAATTCACCCCTCCACTTT. This chain joins TRBV20-1 and TRBJ1-6; D unresolved. V dropped 3 bases and J dropped 1 base, with 16 bases sitting between them. The CDR3 loop spans 17 amino acids. Germline V gene data show CDR1 as DFQATT and CDR2 as SNEGSKA (reference sequence).

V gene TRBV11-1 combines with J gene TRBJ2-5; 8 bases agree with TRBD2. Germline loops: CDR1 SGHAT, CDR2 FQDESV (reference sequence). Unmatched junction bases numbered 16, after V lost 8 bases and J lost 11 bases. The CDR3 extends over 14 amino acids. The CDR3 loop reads CASARAGAFREQYF. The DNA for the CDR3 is TGTGCCAGCGCGAGAGCGGGAGCGTTCCGTGAGCAGTACTTC.

The CDR3 here is CASSARRRTDTQYF. The CDR3 coding sequence is TGTGCCAGCAGCGCTCGGCGGCGCACAGATACGCAGTATTTT. The chain carries TRBV7-2 and TRBJ2-3; D ambiguous. Germline V lookup: CDR1 SGHTA, CDR2 FQGNSA. V was clipped by 5 bases and J by 1 base, with 10 bases between them. The CDR3 covers 14 residues.

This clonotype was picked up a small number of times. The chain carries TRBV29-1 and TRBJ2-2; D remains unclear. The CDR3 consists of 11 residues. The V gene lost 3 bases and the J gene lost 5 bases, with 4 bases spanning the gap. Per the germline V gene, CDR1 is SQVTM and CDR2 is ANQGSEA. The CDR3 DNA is TGCAGCGTTGAGTGGACCGGGGAGCTGTTTTTT. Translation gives CSVEWTGELFF.